These 8 T cell receptor beta chains were sequenced from one sample in a study of PD-1 blockade in mismatch repair-deficient tumors. Sequencing was performed with immunoSEQ multiplex PCR; in TCRdb, only in-frame clones are kept and a portion is missing. The table records under 20,000 clones, approximately 80% of them present only once. The starting material was PBMCs, obtained 52 weeks after starting pembrolizumab. The receptors shown here come from an adult with mismatch repair-deficient cancer.

The rearrangement links TRBV27 to TRBJ2-2, with 7 bases identical to TRBD1. This CDR3 has 14 residues. Germline-derived CDR1 and CDR2 are MNHEY and SMNVEV (reference sequence). The junction had 8 bases not matched to a gene; V was cut back by 8 bases and J by 5 bases. CDR3 in DNA: TGTGCCAGCCGGAGACAGGGTGAGACCGGGGAGCTGTTTTTT. This codes for CASRRQGETGELFF.

This sequence joins TRBV30 and TRBJ1-1; 7 bases map to TRBD1. The length of the CDR3 is 12 residues. The J segment lost 6 bases and the V segment lost 5 bases, leaving 6 bases of the junction unmatched. Per germline, CDR1 GTSNPN and CDR2 SVGIG (reference sequence). CDR3 in amino acids: CAWGTVTPEAFF. The DNA of the CDR3 is TGTGCCTGGGGGACAGTAACACCTGAAGCTTTCTTT.

The V gene is TRBV28, the J gene TRBJ1-5; TRBD1 agrees at 11 bases. Per the germline V gene, CDR1 is MDHEN and CDR2 is SYDVKM. Trimming cost V 5 bases and J 2 bases; bases outside gene matches: 14. The CDR3 is made up of 19 amino acids. The CDR3 DNA reads TGTGCCAGCAGTCCGTCCGGGACAGGGGGATGGAATCGCAATCAGCCCCAGCATTTT. Protein product: CASSPSGTGGWNRNQPQHF.

The chain employs TRBV9 and TRBJ2-1; TRBD2 aligns across 7 bases. J gave up 8 bases and V 0 bases, and 8 bases lay outside the gene matches. This CDR3 has 15 amino acids. The germline gives CDR1 SGDLS, CDR2 YYNGEE. The CDR3 loop reads CASSVVAGAADEQFF. CDR3 bases: TGTGCCAGCAGCGTAGTGGCGGGAGCCGCGGATGAGCAGTTCTTC.

The CDR3: CASSLAQMNTEAFF. CDR3 coding DNA: TGTGCCAGCAGCTTAGCTCAGATGAACACTGAAGCTTTCTTT. The rearrangement joins TRBV7-9 to TRBJ1-1, with D uncertain. This CDR3 comprises 14 residues. The ends were cut back, 0 bases at V and 0 bases at J, with 5 bases in the middle. Per the germline V gene, CDR1 is SEHNR and CDR2 is FQNEAQ (reference sequence).

This chain connects TRBV9 to TRBJ2-1; 12 bases agree with TRBD2. The J segment lost 5 bases and the V segment lost 4 bases, leaving 10 bases of the junction unmatched. Looked up from germline, CDR1 is SGDLS and CDR2 is YYNGEE. The CDR3 totals 17 residues. CDR3 bases: TGTGCCAGCAGCTTTAGACTAGCGGGAGAGGGGGACAATGAGCAGTTCTTC. Protein product: CASSFRLAGEGDNEQFF.

In the case of this clone: Within the sample, other DNA sequences also encode this same CDR3. The CDR3 sequence: CATSSPGQREYEQYF. CDR3 nucleotide sequence: TGTGCCACCAGCAGCCCGGGACAGAGGGAGTACGAGCAGTACTTC. This sequence joins TRBV15 and TRBJ2-7, with 7 bases aligning to TRBD1. CDR1 is LNHNV and CDR2 is YYDKDF in the germline V gene (reference sequence). The CDR3 has 15 residues. V gave up 3 bases and J gave up 4 bases; unmatched junction bases: 9.

This clone was picked up one time. The chain recombines TRBV18 with TRBJ1-1; TRBD1 matches at 7 bases. J lost 4 bases, V lost 3 bases, and 5 bases had no gene match. The CDR3 consists of 14 residues. CDR1 and CDR2 (germline): KGHSH, LQKENI. CDR3 coding DNA: TGTGCCAGCTCACCCGTGACAGGGAGCACTGAAGCTTTCTTT. Its translation is CASSPVTGSTEAFF.